One sample yielded the 7 T cell receptor beta chains listed below, sequenced in a study of T cell responses to AZD1222 COVID-19 vaccine. Only in-frame clones appear in the TCRdb table, and some are missing; sequencing was by immunoSEQ multiplex PCR. The table has some 120,000 clones, around 86% seen once; the top ten hold roughly 1.2%. This material consisted of peripheral blood, taken on day 0 of AZD1222 vaccination. The source is an adult in good health.

The chain carries TRBV19 and TRBJ1-2; D unresolved. Germline V gives CDR1 LNHDA, CDR2 SQIVND (reference sequence). Trimming pared 5 bases from V and 8 bases from J, leaving 21 bases between. The CDR3 totals 15 residues. The DNA of the CDR3 is TGTGCCAGTAGTTCCGTCGCTGCGGTGGAAAGAGGCTACACCTTC. Protein product: CASSSVAAVERGYTF.

The chain combines TRBV25-1 with TRBJ2-3; possibly TRBD1 for D (5 bases). Germline V CDR1 and CDR2: MGHDK, SYGVNS. The CDR3 runs 13 residues. Trimming removed 5 bases at V and 7 bases at J, with 13 bases between. For the CDR3, the DNA is TGTGCCAGCAGTCTGCCCCAGGGAAATACGCAGTATTTT. It codes for CASSLPQGNTQYF.

The chain links TRBV5-1 to TRBJ2-1; D unclear. Germline-derived CDR1 and CDR2 are SGHRS and YFSETQ. The CDR3 has 14 amino acids. Trimming removed 0 bases from V and 5 bases from J, with 9 bases in between. The DNA for the CDR3 is TGCGCCAGCAGCTTGGGTAGGCCCGACAATGAGCAGTTCTTC. It encodes CASSLGRPDNEQFF. The entire variable domain, with the rest obtained from reference TRBV5-1 and TRBJ2-1, is as follows: KAGVTQTPRYLIKTRGQQVTLSCSPISGHRSVSWYQQTPGQGLQFLFEYFSETQRNKGNFPGRFSGRQFSNSRSEMNVSTLELGDSALYLCASSLGRPDNEQFFGPGTRLTVL.

CDR3 region: CASSFRWDGGKNIQYF. The DNA of the CDR3 is TGTGCCAGCAGTTTTCGATGGGATGGAGGCAAAAACATTCAGTACTTC. This sequence joins TRBV27 and TRBJ2-4, with D possibly being TRBD2 (5 bases). The germline CDR1 and CDR2 sequences are MNHEY and SMNVEV (reference sequence). The CDR3 is made up of 16 amino acids. V lost 3 bases and J 3 bases, leaving 15 bases between the germline ends.

The chain has TRBV4-1 and TRBJ1-1; D ambiguous. The CDR3 is 15 amino acids. From germline, CDR1 is MGHRA and CDR2 YSYEKL. V lost 0 bases and J lost 5, with 13 bases in between. CDR3 loop: CASSQDRRVGTEAFF. CDR3 bases: TGCGCCAGCAGCCAAGATCGGAGGGTGGGGACTGAAGCTTTCTTT.

This clone was picked up a small number of times. The V and J genes are TRBV7-9 and TRBJ2-7; D is possibly TRBD1 (6 bases). Germline V CDR1 and CDR2: SEHNR, FQNEAQ (reference sequence). The V and J ends lost 5 bases and 4 bases respectively, with 9 bases between them. The CDR3 runs to 12 residues. The CDR3 is CASSAQGYEQYF. DNA for the CDR3: TGTGCCAGCAGCGCACAGGGTTACGAGCAGTACTTC.

The chain combines TRBV20-1 with TRBJ2-1; D not resolved. The CDR3 is 13 amino acids. V was shortened by 3 bases and J by 8 bases, with 14 bases between the two germline ends. The germline gives CDR1 DFQATT, CDR2 SNEGSKA (reference sequence). CDR3 in DNA: TGCAGTGCTAGTGTAGAACCAGGCGATGAGCAGTTCTTC. Amino acid sequence: CSASVEPGDEQFF.